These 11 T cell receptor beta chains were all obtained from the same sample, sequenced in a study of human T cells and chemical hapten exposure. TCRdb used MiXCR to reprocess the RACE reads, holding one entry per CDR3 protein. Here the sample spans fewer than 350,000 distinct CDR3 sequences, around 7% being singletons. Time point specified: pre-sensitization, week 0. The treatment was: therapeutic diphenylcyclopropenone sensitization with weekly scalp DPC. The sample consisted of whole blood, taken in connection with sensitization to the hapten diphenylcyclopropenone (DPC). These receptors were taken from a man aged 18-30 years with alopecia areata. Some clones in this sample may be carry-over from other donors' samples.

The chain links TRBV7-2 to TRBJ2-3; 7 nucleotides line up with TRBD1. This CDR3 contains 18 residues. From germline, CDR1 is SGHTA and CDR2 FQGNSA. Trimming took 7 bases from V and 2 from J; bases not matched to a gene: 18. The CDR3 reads CASTRDRDFFLTTDTQYF. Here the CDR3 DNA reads TGTGCCAGCACCCGTGACAGGGATTTTTTCTTAACCACAGATACGCAGTATTTT.

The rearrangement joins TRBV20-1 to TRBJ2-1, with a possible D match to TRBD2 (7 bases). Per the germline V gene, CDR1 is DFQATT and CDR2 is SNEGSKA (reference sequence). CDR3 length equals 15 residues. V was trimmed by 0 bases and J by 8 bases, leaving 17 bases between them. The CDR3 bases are TGCAGTGCTAGAGAGGCGCGGGGGCCCGGCTATGAGCAGTTCTTC. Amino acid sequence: CSAREARGPGYEQFF.

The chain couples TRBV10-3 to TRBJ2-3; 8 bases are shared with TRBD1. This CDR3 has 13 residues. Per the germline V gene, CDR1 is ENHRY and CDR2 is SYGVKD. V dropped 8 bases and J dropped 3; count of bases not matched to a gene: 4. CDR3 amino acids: CAISQGATDTQYF. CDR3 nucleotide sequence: TGTGCCATCTCCCAGGGGGCAACAGATACGCAGTATTTT.

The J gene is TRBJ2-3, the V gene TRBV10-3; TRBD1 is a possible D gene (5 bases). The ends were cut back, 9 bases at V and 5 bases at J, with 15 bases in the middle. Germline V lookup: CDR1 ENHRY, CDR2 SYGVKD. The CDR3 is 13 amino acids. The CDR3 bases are TGTGCCATGACAGACTCTGGGGAAGATACGCAGTATTTT. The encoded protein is CAMTDSGEDTQYF.

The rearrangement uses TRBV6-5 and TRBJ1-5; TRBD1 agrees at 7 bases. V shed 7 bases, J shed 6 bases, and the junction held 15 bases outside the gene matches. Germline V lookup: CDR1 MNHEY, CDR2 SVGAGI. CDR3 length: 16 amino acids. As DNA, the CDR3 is TGTGCCAGCAAACCCTCTTGGGCAGGGGGTGTTCAGCCCCAGCATTTT. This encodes CASKPSWAGGVQPQHF.

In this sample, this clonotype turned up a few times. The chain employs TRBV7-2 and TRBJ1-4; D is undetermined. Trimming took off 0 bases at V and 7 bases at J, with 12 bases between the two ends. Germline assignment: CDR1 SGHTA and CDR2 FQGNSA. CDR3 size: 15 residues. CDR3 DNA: TGTGCCAGCAGCTTAGCCGCCGGGCCGCTTGAAAAACTGTTTTTT. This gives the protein CASSLAAGPLEKLFF.

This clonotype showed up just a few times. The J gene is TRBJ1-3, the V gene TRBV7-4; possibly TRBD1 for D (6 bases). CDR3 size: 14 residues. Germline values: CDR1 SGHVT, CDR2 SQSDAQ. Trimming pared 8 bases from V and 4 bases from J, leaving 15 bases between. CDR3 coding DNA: TGTGCCAGCGGACGACAGGAGATGGGAAACACCATATATTTT. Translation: CASGRQEMGNTIYF.

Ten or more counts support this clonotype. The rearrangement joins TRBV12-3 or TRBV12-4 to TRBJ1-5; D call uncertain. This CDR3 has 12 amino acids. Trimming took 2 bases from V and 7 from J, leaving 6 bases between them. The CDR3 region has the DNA TGTGCCAGCAGTTTACAAGAGCAGCCCCAGCATTTT. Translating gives CASSLQEQPQHF.

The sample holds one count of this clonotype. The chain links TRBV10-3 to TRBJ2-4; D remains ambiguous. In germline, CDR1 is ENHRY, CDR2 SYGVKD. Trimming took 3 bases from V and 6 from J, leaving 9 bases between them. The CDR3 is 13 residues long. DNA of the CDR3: TGTGCCATCAGTGACTCCCCCTTAAACATTCAGTACTTC. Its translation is CAISDSPLNIQYF.

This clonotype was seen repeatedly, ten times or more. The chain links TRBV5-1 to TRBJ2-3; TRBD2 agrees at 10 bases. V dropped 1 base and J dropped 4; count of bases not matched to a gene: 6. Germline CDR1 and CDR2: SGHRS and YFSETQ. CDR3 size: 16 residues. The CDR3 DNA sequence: TGCGCCAGCAGCTTGACGGTAGCGGGGGGAGCAGATACGCAGTATTTT. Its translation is CASSLTVAGGADTQYF. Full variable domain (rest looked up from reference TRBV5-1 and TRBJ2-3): KAGVTQTPRYLIKTRGQQVTLSCSPISGHRSVSWYQQTPGQGLQFLFEYFSETQRNKGNFPGRFSGRQFSNSRSEMNVSTLELGDSALYLCASSLTVAGGADTQYFGPGTRLTVL.

In DNA form, the CDR3 reads TGCGCCAGCAGCTTGGACGGGTTAGGCCTCTCCTCCTACGAGCAGTACTTC. It yields the protein CASSLDGLGLSSYEQYF. The rearrangement uses TRBV5-1 and TRBJ2-7; D not resolved. Trimming pared 0 bases from V and 0 bases from J, leaving 16 bases between. Germline CDR1 reads SGHRS; CDR2 reads YFSETQ. The CDR3 contains 17 residues.